This T cell receptor (beta chain) was recovered during a study of response to subunit inactivated influenza vaccine. CDR1 is DFQATT and CDR2 is SNEGSKA in the germline V gene (reference sequence). V shed 1 base and J 0 bases; nucleotides not matched to a gene: 2. The CDR3 is 15 amino acids. TCRdb re-derived calls from the RT-PCR reads in MiXCR, one entry per CDR3 protein. The data show about 520,000 distinct CDR3 sequences, approximately 6.9% seen once. A note on this clonotype: The antigen is unknown.

Study-wide points: Only a handful of new T cells, the authors suggested, are recruited with each seasonal influenza vaccination.

The origin of this receptor is a man aged 50 to 75 who received an inactivated influenza vaccine. This chain uses TRBV20-1 with TRBJ2-1, with TRBD2 identical over 8 bases. The sequencing here drew on PBMCs from blood, taken less than 30 months after vaccination. This CDR3 reads CSARVAGISYNEQFF. CDR3 nucleotides: TGCAGTGCTAGAGTAGCGGGGATCTCCTACAATGAGCAGTTCTTC.